The 26 T cell receptor beta chains in this list originate from one sample, sequenced in a study of blood T cell repertoires in COVID-19. Only in-frame clones appear in the TCRdb table, and some are missing; sequencing was by immunoSEQ multiplex PCR. This repertoire shows around 300,000 clones, around 90% found once; its top ten account for around 5.8%. Sample: peripheral blood. These receptors originate from a woman aged 50 to 60 with COVID-19, enrolled during active disease.

The J gene is TRBJ1-1, the V gene TRBV6-4, with D possibly TRBD1 on 5 matching bases. The ends were cut back, 2 bases at V and 2 bases at J, with 15 bases in the middle. Germline V CDR1 and CDR2: MRHNA, SNTAGT. The CDR3 runs 16 residues. CDR3 DNA: TGTGCCAGCAGTGACCCGGCCCAGGGACTTAACACTGAAGCTTTCTTT. Amino acid sequence: CASSDPAQGLNTEAFF.

This chain's CDR3 is CASSVRTSDGVDTQYF. For the CDR3, the DNA is TGTGCCAGCAGCGTTCGGACTAGCGATGGAGTGGATACGCAGTATTTT. This chain connects TRBV7-8 to TRBJ2-3, with 9 bases fitting TRBD2. CDR3 size: 16 residues. CDR1 and CDR2 from the germline V gene are SGHVS and FQNEAQ. V dropped 5 bases and J dropped 6; count of bases not matched to a gene: 12.

This clone appeared once. The genes are TRBV5-1 and TRBJ2-1, with TRBD2 as a possible D gene (6 bases). There are 18 residues in the CDR3. Germline lookup yields CDR1 SGHRS and CDR2 YFSETQ. V lost 6 bases and J 9 bases, leaving 31 bases between the germline ends. CDR3 DNA sequence: TGCGCCAGCACCTCAATGCCTGGCCGCGGGATCTCATCACCTGAGCAGTTCTTC. Amino acid sequence: CASTSMPGRGISSPEQFF.

The rearrangement links TRBV3-1 (or the pseudogene TRBV3-2) to TRBJ1-2; a weak D match, TRBD1 (6 bases). Deletions cut 6 bases from V and 4 bases from J, with 18 bases between. CDR1 is LGHDT, CDR2 YNNKEL, per germline (reference sequence). The CDR3 loop spans 15 amino acids. CDR3 DNA: TGTGCCAGCAGGCTACAGGGAAGTGCGGGCTATGGCTACACCTTC. It encodes CASRLQGSAGYGYTF.

The gene calls are TRBV27 and TRBJ2-5, with TRBD2 identical over 10 bases. The CDR3 consists of 16 residues. V shed 3 bases and J 1 base; nucleotides not matched to a gene: 5. CDR1 and CDR2 (germline): MNHEY, SMNVEV (reference sequence). The CDR3 here is CASSFQLAGVQETQYF. The CDR3, as DNA: TGTGCCAGCAGTTTCCAGCTAGCGGGGGTCCAAGAGACCCAGTACTTC.

J is TRBJ2-7 and V is TRBV9, with D possibly being TRBD1 (6 bases). In germline, CDR1 is SGDLS, CDR2 YYNGEE. The CDR3 consists of 14 residues. Trimming cost V 0 bases and J 2 bases, with 9 bases left between them. CDR3 residues: CASSVDRVPYEQYF. In DNA form, the CDR3 reads TGTGCCAGCAGCGTAGACAGGGTGCCCTACGAGCAGTACTTC. The full variable domain, with the rest looked up from reference TRBV9 and TRBJ2-7, is DSGVTQTPKHLITATGQRVTLRCSPRSGDLSVYWYQQSLDQGLQFLIQYYNGEERAKGNILERFSAQQFPDLHSELNLSSLELGDSALYFCASSVDRVPYEQYFGPGTRLTVT.

This chain connects TRBV6-5 to TRBJ2-5, with 11 bases fitting TRBD2. Germline trimming cut 6 bases from V and 2 bases from J; bases unmatched to any gene: 5. The CDR3 runs 15 residues. In germline, CDR1 is MNHEY, CDR2 SVGAGI. The CDR3, as DNA: TGTGCCAGCAGACTAGCGGGAGTCCAACAAGAGACCCAGTACTTC. Translating it yields CASRLAGVQQETQYF.

This rearrangement joins TRBV29-1 to TRBJ2-2; the match to TRBD2 covers 13 bases. The germline V gene encodes CDR1 SQVTM and CDR2 ANQGSEA. This CDR3 comprises 15 residues. J was trimmed by 6 bases and V by 6 bases; bases with no gene match: 7. The CDR3 loop reads CSVARTSGRAGELFF. The CDR3 DNA sequence: TGCAGCGTCGCCCGGACTAGCGGGAGAGCCGGGGAGCTGTTTTTT.

The CDR3 loop reads CASSSLGAGANVLTF. Written as DNA, the CDR3 is TGTGCCAGCAGCTCGCTAGGTGCTGGGGCCAACGTCCTGACTTTC. This chain joins TRBV7-2 and TRBJ2-6; D remains ambiguous. The CDR3 runs to 15 residues. Germline V gene sequence: CDR1 SGHTA, CDR2 FQGNSA. Trimming removed 4 bases from V and 2 bases from J, with 9 bases in between.

The chain carries TRBV24-1 and TRBJ2-4; 8 bases line up with TRBD1. Germline loops: CDR1 KGHDR, CDR2 SFDVKD. Trimming cost V 2 bases and J 7 bases; bases outside gene matches: 9. CDR3 size: 16 residues. The chain's CDR3 is CATSDSYGQGRNIQYF. The CDR3 DNA sequence: TGTGCCACCAGTGATTCCTACGGACAGGGACGGAACATTCAGTACTTC.

This chain connects TRBV24-1 to TRBJ2-3; 13 nucleotides align to TRBD2. The junction had 5 bases not matched to a gene; V was cut back by 4 bases and J by 2 bases. Germline V gene sequence: CDR1 KGHDR, CDR2 SFDVKD. This CDR3 is built from 17 residues. CDR3: CATSETTSGRATDTQYF. CDR3 bases: TGTGCCACCAGTGAGACTACTAGCGGGAGGGCCACAGATACGCAGTATTTT.

The count of this clone is one. V is TRBV11-2 and J is TRBJ1-2; 7 bases are a match to TRBD1. After removal of 4 bases from V and 2 bases from J, the junction contained 7 bases not matched to a gene. The CDR3 length is 15 residues. Germline CDR1 and CDR2: SGHAT and FQNNGV. The CDR3 spells CASSYRTGYNYGYTF. CDR3 bases: TGTGCCAGCAGCTACCGGACAGGATACAACTATGGCTACACCTTC.

This clone was seen only once. J is TRBJ1-5 and V is TRBV5-6, with 7 bases aligning to TRBD1. Trimming took 0 bases from V and 9 from J; bases not matched to a gene: 12. This CDR3 is built from 16 residues. The germline V gene encodes CDR1 SGHDT and CDR2 YYEEEE. The CDR3 reads CASSLGDSSPIPPQHF. Written as DNA, the CDR3 is TGTGCCAGCAGCTTGGGGGACAGCTCCCCGATCCCGCCCCAGCATTTT.

V gene TRBV28 combines with J gene TRBJ2-7, with a weak D call TRBD2 (6 bases). Germline CDR1 reads MDHEN; CDR2 reads SYDVKM. Trimming took 4 bases from V and 6 from J, leaving 19 bases between them. The CDR3 runs 15 residues. CDR3 sequence (DNA): TGTGCCAGCAGTTCAGACTCGGCAGGGCGGGGCGAGCAGTACTTC. Its translation is CASSSDSAGRGEQYF.

The rearrangement uses TRBV6-5 and TRBJ2-5; D unclear. The V gene's germline CDR1 is MNHEY and CDR2 SVGAGI. This CDR3 has 15 amino acids. Trimming cost V 0 bases and J 7 bases, with 15 bases left between them. CDR3 DNA: TGTGCCAGCAGTTACTCCGGCGGAGTCGAGGCGACCCAGTACTTC. This encodes CASSYSGGVEATQYF.

The rearrangement uses TRBV16 and TRBJ1-3; maybe TRBD1 (6 bases). Germline V gene lookup returns CDR1 KGHSY and CDR2 FQNENV. The CDR3 contains 16 residues. V was pared by 1 base and J by 4 bases, with 14 bases between. The CDR3 region is CASSQFLGQSGNTIYF. The CDR3 region has the DNA TGTGCCAGCAGCCAATTCCTCGGACAGTCCGGAAACACCATATATTTT.

J is TRBJ1-1 and V is TRBV5-1; TRBD1 matches 9 bases. Germline lookup yields CDR1 SGHRS and CDR2 YFSETQ. This CDR3 spans 16 amino acids. V lost 6 bases and J lost 3; bases outside the gene matches: 12. CDR3 region: CASKLQGAAGDTEAFF. DNA of the CDR3: TGCGCCAGCAAGTTACAGGGGGCCGCAGGTGACACTGAAGCTTTCTTT.

The J gene is TRBJ1-2, the V gene TRBV20-1; D gene unclear. Germline V gene lookup returns CDR1 DFQATT and CDR2 SNEGSKA (reference sequence). The CDR3 is 14 amino acids. The germline V and J ends were trimmed by 3 bases and 1 base, with 12 bases remaining between them. CDR3 loop: CSASANGGNYGYTF. In DNA form, the CDR3 reads TGCAGTGCTAGTGCGAATGGCGGTAACTATGGCTACACCTTC.

This sequence joins TRBV29-1 and TRBJ2-3; 8 bases match TRBD2. V was clipped by 1 base and J by 0 bases; unmatched bases: 6. This CDR3 region has 16 residues. Germline CDR1 SQVTM, CDR2 ANQGSEA. This CDR3 reads CSVEVSPSGSTDTQYF. The CDR3 nucleotides are TGCAGCGTTGAAGTATCCCCTAGCGGGAGCACAGATACGCAGTATTTT.

The chain employs TRBV30 and TRBJ1-1; 8 positions agree with TRBD1. With V trimmed by 3 bases and J by 1 base, 16 bases remained unmatched. The CDR3 runs to 18 residues. Per germline, CDR1 GTSNPN and CDR2 SVGIG (reference sequence). The CDR3 sequence: CAWRIQGGSWAPNTEAFF. CDR3 sequence (DNA): TGTGCCTGGAGAATACAGGGGGGTTCCTGGGCCCCGAACACTGAAGCTTTCTTT.

V and J are TRBV19 and TRBJ2-3; unclear D gene. Deletions cut 1 base from V and 2 bases from J, with 4 bases between. Germline-derived CDR1 and CDR2 are LNHDA and SQIVND (reference sequence). This CDR3 has 13 amino acids. CDR3 nucleotides: TGTGCCAGTAGTATAGTACTCACAGATACGCAGTATTTT. Its protein product is CASSIVLTDTQYF.

The chain has TRBV19 and TRBJ1-4; D is unresolved. This CDR3 is built from 15 residues. Germline loops: CDR1 LNHDA, CDR2 SQIVND (reference sequence). V lost 7 bases to trimming and J lost 0 bases, with 12 bases between them. CDR3 DNA sequence: TGTGCCAGTACCCCCGGGGTTGCAACTAATGAAAAACTGTTTTTT. Translation gives CASTPGVATNEKLFF. Complete variable domain (other parts from reference TRBV19 and TRBJ1-4): DGGITQSPKYLFRKEGQNVTLSCEQNLNHDAMYWYRQDPGQGLRLIYYSQIVNDFQKGDIAEGYSVSREKKESFPLTVTSAQKNPTAFYLCASTPGVATNEKLFFGSGTQLSVL.

The chain links TRBV28 to TRBJ1-2, with 10 bases lining up with TRBD1. Trimming cost V 6 bases and J 4 bases; bases outside gene matches: 8. The CDR3 sequence is 15 residues long. Germline V gene lookup returns CDR1 MDHEN and CDR2 SYDVKM. CDR3 in DNA: TGTGCCAGCAGCTCGACAGGGGGCTGGGGCTATGGCTACACCTTC. It specifies CASSSTGGWGYGYTF.

The rearrangement links TRBV5-1 to TRBJ2-7; 7 positions agree with TRBD2. Germline V gene sequence: CDR1 SGHRS, CDR2 YFSETQ. J was trimmed by 0 bases and V by 0 bases; bases with no gene match: 6. The CDR3 totals 16 residues. The CDR3 is CASSLEGRGPSYEQYF. The CDR3 DNA follows: TGCGCCAGCAGCTTGGAAGGGAGGGGCCCCTCCTACGAGCAGTACTTC.

The genes are TRBV20-1 and TRBJ2-7; TRBD2 matches at 8 bases. Germline trimming cut 3 bases from V and 3 bases from J; bases unmatched to any gene: 7. Per germline, CDR1 DFQATT and CDR2 SNEGSKA (reference sequence). This CDR3 comprises 14 residues. As DNA, the CDR3 is TGCAGTGCTAGTGGGTTAGCGGGGAGCTACGAGCAGTACTTC. It is translated as CSASGLAGSYEQYF.

The gene calls are TRBV29-1 and TRBJ2-3, with a possible D match to TRBD2 (5 bases). V shed 7 bases and J shed 0 bases, with 5 bases lying between them. The CDR3 runs to 11 residues. The germline CDR1 and CDR2 sequences are SQVTM and ANQGSEA. Here the CDR3 reads CSGTSTDTQYF. CDR3 in DNA: TGCAGCGGGACTAGCACAGATACGCAGTATTTT.